This T cell receptor beta chain was profiled in a study of tumor-infiltrating lymphocytes in primary liver carcinoma. Constant-region priming of about 500 ng total RNA yielded TCR beta cDNA. It was through three nested multiplex PCR rounds of slightly modified ARM-PCR that TCR beta libraries arose. Running nine to ten cycles apiece, the first two PCR rounds relied on TRBV1-TRBV30 forward primers together with a C-beta reverse primer. MiXCR, applied by TCRdb to the multiplex PCR reads, yields one record per CDR3 protein. The data show 80,000 or so distinct CDR3 sequences, roughly two thirds seen once. Total RNA and DNA came together from around 20-30 mg of bulk tissue without cell sorting. The CDR3 is 19 residues long. Germline CDR1 and CDR2: MNHNY and SVGAGI (reference sequence). Trimming took 0 bases from V and 5 from J; bases not matched to a gene: 16.

Specimen: tumor-adjacent normal liver tissue. The sequence was obtained from a man in his forties with primary liver carcinoma and hepatitis B virus infection. The V and J genes are TRBV6-6 and TRBJ2-1; TRBD2 matches at 7 bases. The CDR3 here is CASSYSWTSSFLGHNEQFF. CDR3 in DNA: TGTGCCAGCAGTTACTCGTGGACTAGTTCGTTTTTGGGACACAATGAGCAGTTCTTC.